The clone carrying this T cell receptor beta chain has a single count. The data derive from a study of blood T cell repertoires in COVID-19. At the level of the study: The origin of the acute and convalescent COVID-19 samples was the United States, Italy and Spain.

Original methodology: Amplifying reference gene primers gave estimates of nucleated cell counts. The data were produced by immunoSEQ multiplex PCR, yet TCRdb's version contains in-frame clones alone and is incomplete. D and trimming were read from the DNA, whereas the V and J calls and clone size are those reported in that table. There are around 170,000 clones in the sample; about 74% occur only once, and under 3.5% lies in the top ten. With V trimmed by 10 bases and J by 7 bases, 6 bases remained unmatched. The CDR3 extends over 12 amino acids. The specimen was peripheral blood. The V and J genes are TRBV12-3 or TRBV12-4 and TRBJ1-4; 7 nucleotides line up with TRBD1. The receptor was derived from a woman of 80 years or more with acute or convalescent COVID-19. This chain's CDR3 is CAIQQGSEKLFF. The CDR3 coding sequence is TGTGCCATCCAACAGGGGAGTGAAAAACTGTTTTTT.